This section outlines one T cell receptor beta chain sequence together with its context. Its antigen is currently unknown. This CDR3 contains 14 residues. Trimming removed 3 bases at V and 5 bases at J, with 14 bases between. The germline V gene encodes CDR1 SNHLY and CDR2 FYNNEI. Method: immunoSEQ multiplex PCR; TCRdb's copy keeps in-frame clones and lacks some. There are 20,000 to 30,000 clones in the sample; less than 90% occur only once, and around 9.6% lies in the top ten. The data stem from a study of PD-L1 blockade in urothelial cancer. About the research overall: The median number of T cells present in blood samples was 140,000 to 150,000.

General study points: A below-median TCR clonality in blood before treatment predicted better survival.

The sample was PBMCs, taken around atezolizumab (anti-PD-L1) treatment. The origin of this receptor is a man in his 70s with urothelial cancer. The V and J genes are TRBV2 and TRBJ2-7; D may be TRBD2 (6 bases). CDR3 sequence reads: CASSDGGPKNEQYF. In DNA, the CDR3 is TGTGCCAGCAGTGATGGAGGGCCTAAGAACGAGCAGTACTTC. Combining the CDR3 with reference TRBV2 and TRBJ2-7 gives the whole variable domain EPEVTQTPSHQVTQMGQEVILRCVPISNHLYFYWYRQILGQKVEFLVSFYNNEISEKSEIFDDQFSVERPDGSNFTLKIRSTKLEDSAMYFCASSDGGPKNEQYFGPGTRLTVT.